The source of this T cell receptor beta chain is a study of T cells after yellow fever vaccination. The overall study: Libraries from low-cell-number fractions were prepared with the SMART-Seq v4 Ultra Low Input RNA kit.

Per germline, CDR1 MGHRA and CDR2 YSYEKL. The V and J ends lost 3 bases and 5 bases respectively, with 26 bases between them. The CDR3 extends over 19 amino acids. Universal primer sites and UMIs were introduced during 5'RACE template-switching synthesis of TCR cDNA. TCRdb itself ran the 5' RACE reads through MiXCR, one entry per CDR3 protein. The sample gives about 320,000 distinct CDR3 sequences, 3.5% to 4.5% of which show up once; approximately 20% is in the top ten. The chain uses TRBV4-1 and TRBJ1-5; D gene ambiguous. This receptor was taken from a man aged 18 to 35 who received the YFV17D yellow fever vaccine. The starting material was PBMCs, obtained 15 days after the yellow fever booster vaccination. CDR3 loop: CASSHPRSITGPLHQPQHF. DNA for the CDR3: TGCGCCAGCAGCCATCCCCGGTCCATCACCGGCCCGCTACATCAGCCCCAGCATTTT.